This record concerns one TCR beta chain sequence. Its matching antigen is unknown. Researchers ran the PCR with 60 Vbeta and 13 Jbeta primers. Profiled with immunoSEQ multiplex PCR; TCRdb holds only in-frame clones, not every one. The sample lists around 250,000 clones, 75% to 85% seen once, with 7% to 9% in the top ten. These data belong to a study of cytomegalovirus exposure and HLA in healthy donors. Study-level results: Later, an analysis found that common viral pathogens appeared to be linked with several of the most significant clusters.

Trimming left V 0 bases short and J 0 bases short, with 9 bases between. This CDR3 is built from 16 residues. Germline V gives CDR1 LNHDA, CDR2 SQIVND (reference sequence). The rearrangement links TRBV19 to TRBJ1-3; D ambiguous. The sequence was collected from a woman aged 60 to 75 in good health and CMV-seropositive. The sample consisted of PBMCs. This CDR3 reads CASSIDGGFSGNTIYF. The CDR3 DNA reads as TGTGCCAGTAGTATAGATGGCGGCTTCTCTGGAAACACCATATATTTT.